One and the same sample provided the 29 T cell receptor beta chains below, sequenced in a study of T cell repertoires in aging, cancer and after chemotherapy. Rearranged V-D-J TRB sequences were amplified with a mixed TRB-A/B primer pool. Each CDR3 protein gets one entry after TCRdb re-called the multiplex PCR reads with MiXCR. In the table there are about 2,200 distinct CDR3 sequences, around 36% of which are singletons. Amplification of TCR beta used genomic DNA extracted from peripheral blood. The sample consisted of blood. The receptors shown here come from a human donor with a solid tumor.

The chain uses TRBV5-1 and TRBJ1-1; 11 bases align to TRBD1. V lost 0 bases to trimming and J lost 8 bases; unmatched junction nucleotides: 15. The germline CDR1 and CDR2 sequences are SGHRS and YFSETQ. This CDR3 has 18 amino acids. CDR3 residues: CASSLGLGTGGIMGEAFF. The CDR3 coding sequence is TGCGCCAGCAGCTTGGGCCTGGGGACAGGGGGAATTATGGGCGAAGCTTTCTTT. Full variable domain (remainder filled in from reference TRBV5-1 and TRBJ1-1): KAGVTQTPRYLIKTRGQQVTLSCSPISGHRSVSWYQQTPGQGLQFLFEYFSETQRNKGNFPGRFSGRQFSNSRSEMNVSTLELGDSALYLCASSLGLGTGGIMGEAFFGQGTRLTVV.

The chain couples TRBV20-1 to TRBJ2-7; D ambiguous. The germline V gene has CDR1 DFQATT and CDR2 SNEGSKA (reference sequence). The ends were cut back, 4 bases at V and 0 bases at J, with 13 bases in the middle. This CDR3 has 14 amino acids. The chain's CDR3 is CSAIKGGYSYEQYF. In DNA, the CDR3 is TGCAGTGCTATCAAGGGCGGATACTCCTACGAGCAGTACTTC.

This clonotype was seen only a few times. V is TRBV6-1 and J is TRBJ2-1; TRBD1 matches at 8 bases. The V gene end was trimmed by 4 bases and the J gene end by 6 bases; junction bases not matched to a gene: 5. This CDR3 contains 14 residues. Germline V CDR1 and CDR2: MNHNS, SASEGT. In nucleotides, the CDR3 is TGTGCCAGCAGTGTTGGACAGGGTGGCAATGAGCAGTTCTTC. Its protein is CASSVGQGGNEQFF.

V is TRBV6-2 or TRBV6-3 and J is TRBJ1-1, with D possibly matching TRBD1 (5 bases). From germline, CDR1 is MNHEY and CDR2 SVGEGT. The CDR3 is 12 residues long. Trimming took off 5 bases at V and 7 bases at J, with 11 bases between the two ends. In DNA form, the CDR3 reads TGTGCCAGCAGTCCCACTGACAGTGAAGCTTTCTTT. Translation gives CASSPTDSEAFF.

V and J are TRBV6-5 and TRBJ1-5; D ambiguous. V was cut by 2 bases and J by 0 bases, with 23 bases left in between. The CDR3 has 20 amino acids. Germline CDR1 and CDR2: MNHEY and SVGAGI. CDR3 residues: CASSYAGPQAVFRSNQPQHF. The CDR3 region has the DNA TGTGCCAGCAGTTACGCAGGTCCCCAAGCTGTATTCCGTAGCAATCAGCCCCAGCATTTT.

As DNA, the CDR3 is TGTGCCAGCAGCCCAAGACAGGGCGGCTATGGCTACACCTTC. Amino acids: CASSPRQGGYGYTF. V gene TRBV5-4 combines with J gene TRBJ1-2; TRBD1 matches at 7 bases. The V gene end was trimmed by 4 bases and the J gene end by 4 bases; junction bases not matched to a gene: 7. This CDR3 is built from 14 residues. CDR1 is SGHNT, CDR2 YYREEE, per germline (reference sequence).

The chain links TRBV20-1 to TRBJ1-1; tentative D call: TRBD1 (5 bases). The CDR3 runs to 12 residues. V gave up 0 bases and J gave up 8 bases, with 10 bases separating them. Germline CDR1 reads DFQATT; CDR2 reads SNEGSKA (reference sequence). CDR3 DNA: TGCAGTGCTAGAGATGGGGGAGGGGAAGCTTTCTTT. This translates into CSARDGGGEAFF.

The V and J genes are TRBV19 and TRBJ2-2; TRBD1 matches 11 bases. The ends lost 3 bases at V and 7 bases at J; junction bases unmatched: 13. Germline-derived CDR1 and CDR2 are LNHDA and SQIVND (reference sequence). This CDR3 has 18 amino acids. Here the CDR3 reads CASSIRAGTGGLNGELFF. For the CDR3, the DNA is TGTGCCAGTAGTATTAGGGCCGGGACAGGGGGTTTGAACGGGGAGCTGTTTTTT.

This chain joins TRBV4-3 and TRBJ2-7; weak D call: TRBD2 (6 bases). The length of the CDR3 is 14 residues. The germline CDR1 and CDR2 sequences are LGHNA and YSLEER. V lost 8 bases and J 3 bases, leaving 17 bases between the germline ends. CDR3 sequence (DNA): TGCGCCAGCTCTAGCCTAGCGACGGTCTACGAGCAGTACTTC. Residues: CASSSLATVYEQYF.

The chain joins TRBV18 to TRBJ1-6; D call uncertain. Germline loops: CDR1 KGHSH, CDR2 LQKENI. Trimming cost V 0 bases and J 8 bases, with 5 bases left between them. CDR3 length: 13 residues. The CDR3 bases are TGTGCCAGCTCACCACCGCGGGATTCACCCCTCCACTTT. This translates into CASSPPRDSPLHF. The whole variable domain, remainder taken from reference TRBV18 and TRBJ1-6, is NAGVMQNPRHLVRRRGQEARLRCSPMKGHSHVYWYRQLPEEGLKFMVYLQKENIIDESGMPKERFSAEFPKEGPSILRIQQVVRGDSAAYFCASSPPRDSPLHFGNGTRLTVT.

Notes on this clonotype: A much bigger clone sits one base away, suggesting this may be a read error. The rearrangement joins TRBV29-1 to TRBJ1-1; D gene ambiguous. Germline V CDR1 and CDR2: SQVTM, ANQGSEA. The CDR3 contains 11 residues. The CDR3 sequence: CSVETATKAFF. DNA for the CDR3: TGCAGCGTTGAGACGGCCACTAAAGCTTTCTTT. Together with reference TRBV29-1 and TRBJ1-1, the CDR3 gives the full variable domain: SAVISQKPSRDICQRGTSLTIQCQVDSQVTMMFWYRQQPGQSLTLIATANQGSEATYESGFVIDKFPISRPNLTFSTLTVSNMSPEDSSIYLCSVETATKAFFGQGTRLTVV.

This clonotype was observed a handful of times. This sequence joins TRBV6-5 and TRBJ2-1, with D perhaps matching TRBD2 (5 bases). Trimming took off 5 bases at V and 9 bases at J, with 14 bases between the two ends. Germline V CDR1 and CDR2: MNHEY, SVGAGI. This CDR3 has 13 residues. CDR3 protein: CASSPRLLTEQFF. CDR3 in DNA: TGTGCCAGCAGTCCTCGACTATTGACTGAGCAGTTCTTC.

The J gene is TRBJ2-3, the V gene TRBV6-5; no clear D gene. The V end lost 0 bases, the J end lost 2 bases, and 21 bases lay between the germline ends. The CDR3 extends over 19 amino acids. Germline CDR1 MNHEY, CDR2 SVGAGI. The CDR3 loop reads CASSYSIGRRLLHTDTQYF. For the CDR3, the DNA is TGTGCCAGCAGTTACTCGATCGGAAGAAGATTATTACACACAGATACGCAGTATTTT.

The chain links TRBV7-9 to TRBJ2-1, with TRBD2 matching 13 bases. With V trimmed by 5 bases and J by 7 bases, 8 bases remained unmatched. The germline V gene has CDR1 SEHNR and CDR2 FQNEAQ (reference sequence). The CDR3 runs to 16 residues. CDR3 nucleotide sequence: TGTGCCAGCAGCCCCTATCTGGGACTAGCGGGGAATGAGCAGTTCTTC. It specifies CASSPYLGLAGNEQFF.

This chain connects TRBV6-5 to TRBJ1-6, with D uncertain. Per germline, CDR1 MNHEY and CDR2 SVGAGI. The CDR3 length is 17 residues. V gave up 2 bases and J gave up 0 bases, with 11 bases separating them. The CDR3 DNA follows: TGTGCCAGCAGTTACGGGCCCATCAGCTCCTATAATTCACCCCTCCACTTT. Residues: CASSYGPISSYNSPLHF.

This chain links TRBV7-2 with TRBJ2-1; a possible D gene is TRBD2 (6 bases). This CDR3 region has 13 residues. Per germline, CDR1 SGHTA and CDR2 FQGNSA. Trimming took 3 bases from V and 7 from J, leaving 10 bases between them. For the CDR3, the DNA is TGTGCCAGCAGCTTTACGGAGGGGAATGAGCAGTTCTTC. This sequence encodes CASSFTEGNEQFF.

V and J are TRBV27 and TRBJ2-5; D is ambiguous. The CDR3 spans 14 residues. Looked up from germline, CDR1 is MNHEY and CDR2 is SMNVEV (reference sequence). V gave up 3 bases and J gave up 0 bases, with 8 bases separating them. The CDR3 sequence: CASSLTADQETQYF. DNA for the CDR3: TGTGCCAGCAGTTTGACGGCAGACCAAGAGACCCAGTACTTC.

This clonotype is judged medium-sized. The J gene is TRBJ1-1, the V gene TRBV29-1; no firm D call. V lost 3 bases and J 5 bases, leaving 7 bases between the germline ends. Germline-derived CDR1 and CDR2 are SQVTM and ANQGSEA. CDR3 size: 11 residues. The CDR3 DNA sequence: TGCAGCGTTGAGGTGCTTACTGAAGCTTTCTTT. It is translated as CSVEVLTEAFF.

In its sample, this clonotype ranks as large. V and J are TRBV29-1 and TRBJ2-3, with a weak D call TRBD1 (6 bases). Trimming took 6 bases from V and 8 from J, leaving 15 bases between them. CDR1 and CDR2 (germline): SQVTM, ANQGSEA. This CDR3 is built from 12 residues. CDR3 residues: CSVRQDLGTQYF. The DNA of the CDR3 is TGCAGCGTCCGACAGGATTTAGGTACGCAGTATTTT.

This CDR3 is CASRPLAGPQDTQYF. The DNA of the CDR3 is TGTGCCAGCAGGCCACTAGCGGGGCCCCAAGATACGCAGTATTTT. The chain couples TRBV5-5 to TRBJ2-3, with 10 bases that match TRBD2. Trimming took 5 bases from V and 5 from J; bases not matched to a gene: 8. The CDR3 runs 15 residues. CDR1 is SGHKS, CDR2 YYEKEE, per germline (reference sequence).

This rearrangement joins TRBV6-1 to TRBJ1-2, with 10 bases lining up with TRBD1. Germline V CDR1 and CDR2: MNHNS, SASEGT. The CDR3 spans 16 residues. V dropped 6 bases and J dropped 2; count of bases not matched to a gene: 9. CDR3 bases: TGTGCCAGCAGCTCTCTCCCGGGACAGGGGAACTATGGCTACACCTTC. Its translation: CASSSLPGQGNYGYTF.

V is TRBV5-1 and J is TRBJ2-1; 8 bases are shared with TRBD1. The CDR3 contains 13 residues. Germline CDR1 SGHRS, CDR2 YFSETQ. Unmatched junction bases numbered 6, after V lost 3 bases and J lost 10 bases. CDR3 in amino acids: CASSWGQAQEQFF. The CDR3 DNA is TGCGCCAGCAGCTGGGGACAGGCGCAAGAGCAGTTCTTC.

This clonotype is large in the sample. This chain links TRBV29-1 with TRBJ1-2; 10 positions agree with TRBD1. The germline V gene encodes CDR1 SQVTM and CDR2 ANQGSEA. The CDR3 runs to 13 residues. The trim removed 6 bases at V and 7 bases at J, leaving 8 bases unmatched. The CDR3, as DNA: TGCAGCGTGGCGGGACAGGGGATAGGTGGCTACACCTTC. This encodes CSVAGQGIGGYTF.

This clonotype was counted a single time. A much bigger clone sits one base away, suggesting this may be a read error. The chain couples TRBV30 to TRBJ2-1; D unclear. The CDR3 totals 12 residues. V lost 3 bases and J 11 bases, leaving 14 bases between the germline ends. Germline lookup yields CDR1 GTSNPN and CDR2 SVGIG (reference sequence). The CDR3: CAWSPSWNKQFF. For the CDR3, the DNA is TGTGCCTGGAGCCCTTCCTGGAATAAGCAGTTCTTC.

This clonotype is medium-sized. The rearrangement uses TRBV6-5 and TRBJ2-2, with D possibly being TRBD1 (7 bases). The V and J ends lost 6 bases and 7 bases respectively, with 18 bases between them. CDR1 and CDR2 from the germline V gene are MNHEY and SVGAGI. This CDR3 is built from 15 residues. The CDR3 DNA is TGTGCCAGCAGCCCCGGCCAGGGGGGTGGCGGGGAGCTGTTTTTT. As protein: CASSPGQGGGGELFF.

This rearrangement joins TRBV27 to TRBJ1-5; D ambiguous. Germline CDR1 MNHEY, CDR2 SMNVEV (reference sequence). The CDR3 extends over 15 amino acids. Trimming took 2 bases from V and 2 from J, leaving 10 bases between them. This chain's CDR3 is CASSLPQEGNQPQHF. CDR3 DNA: TGTGCCAGCAGTTTACCTCAAGAAGGCAATCAGCCCCAGCATTTT.

The chain joins TRBV20-1 to TRBJ2-1; a weak D match, TRBD2 (5 bases). The CDR3 contains 13 residues. The V gene lost 3 bases and the J gene lost 7 bases, with 13 bases spanning the gap. Germline CDR1 and CDR2: DFQATT and SNEGSKA (reference sequence). Written as DNA, the CDR3 is TGCAGTGCTAGTGCAGACTATTGGAATGAGCAGTTCTTC. This encodes CSASADYWNEQFF.

This clonotype has just a few counts. V is TRBV5-1 and J is TRBJ2-7; TRBD2 matches at 8 bases. Germline V gene data show CDR1 as SGHRS and CDR2 as YFSETQ. The CDR3 has 17 amino acids. V dropped 3 bases and J dropped 4; count of bases not matched to a gene: 15. The chain's CDR3 is CASSWGWDQRGGYEQYF. Here the CDR3 DNA reads TGCGCCAGCAGCTGGGGCTGGGACCAACGGGGGGGATACGAGCAGTACTTC.

This clonotype was seen only once. The chain employs TRBV20-1 and TRBJ2-5; D is unclear. The CDR3 runs 13 residues. Trimming took off 1 base at V and 2 bases at J, with 8 bases between the two ends. Per germline, CDR1 DFQATT and CDR2 SNEGSKA (reference sequence). The CDR3 DNA is TGCAGTGCTAGAGTGCCTTTACAAGAGACCCAGTACTTC. It yields the protein CSARVPLQETQYF.